This T cell receptor beta chain was sequenced for a study of radiotherapy plus CTLA-4 blockade in lung cancer. The data were produced by immunoSEQ multiplex PCR, yet TCRdb's version contains in-frame clones alone and is incomplete. This table has 20,000 to 25,000 clones, about three quarters appearing once. The CDR3 extends over 14 amino acids. From germline, CDR1 is SGHVS and CDR2 FNYEAQ. V was trimmed by 4 bases and J by 5 bases, leaving 15 bases between them. This sequence was found in a human donor with non-small cell lung cancer who had stable disease on radiotherapy plus ipilimumab. V is TRBV7-6 and J is TRBJ2-7; tentatively, D is TRBD1 (5 bases). The sequencing used peripheral blood, collected from a patient treated with radiotherapy plus ipilimumab. The CDR3 sequence is CASSSREGFDEQYF. The CDR3 DNA follows: TGTGCCAGCAGCTCCAGGGAAGGGTTCGACGAGCAGTACTTC.